This T cell receptor (beta chain) was sequenced in a study of T cell responses to AZD1222 COVID-19 vaccine. CDR3 length equals 15 residues. The germline V gene has CDR1 SGHAT and CDR2 FQDESV (reference sequence). V was cut by 4 bases and J by 0 bases, with 12 bases left in between. Assay used: immunoSEQ multiplex PCR; TCRdb lists only in-frame clones, some missing. The sample has 150,000 to 200,000 clones; approximately 94% are singletons. Study-wide findings and caveats: Two AZD1222 doses significantly raised spike-specific TCR breadth and depth over controls. White British donors predominated, females outnumbered males, and clonal diversity was possibly underestimated. Nearly half of the spike-specific TCRs reportedly recognize variant regions that carry no mutations. Distributed over spike, vaccine-associated CD4 TCRs predominated at 160-218 and 743-854.

Regarding this clone: Its matching antigen is unknown.

The sequence derives from an adult who received the AZD1222 COVID-19 vaccine. The J gene is TRBJ1-1, the V gene TRBV11-1; D call uncertain. The material sequenced was peripheral blood, taken 28 days after the second AZD1222 dose. The DNA for the CDR3 is TGTGCCAGCAGCTCATCAAGGGCTGTGAACACTGAAGCTTTCTTT. Protein product: CASSSSRAVNTEAFF.